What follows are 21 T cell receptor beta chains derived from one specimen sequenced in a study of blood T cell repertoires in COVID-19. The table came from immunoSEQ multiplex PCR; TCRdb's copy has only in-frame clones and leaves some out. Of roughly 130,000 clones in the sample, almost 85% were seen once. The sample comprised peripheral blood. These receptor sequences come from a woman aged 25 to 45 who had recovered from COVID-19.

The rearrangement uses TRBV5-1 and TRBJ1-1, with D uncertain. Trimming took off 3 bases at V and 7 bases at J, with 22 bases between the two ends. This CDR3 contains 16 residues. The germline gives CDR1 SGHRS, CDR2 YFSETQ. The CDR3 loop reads CASSSPTPSGSFEAFF. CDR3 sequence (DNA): TGCGCCAGCAGCTCCCCAACCCCGTCCGGTTCTTTTGAAGCTTTCTTT.

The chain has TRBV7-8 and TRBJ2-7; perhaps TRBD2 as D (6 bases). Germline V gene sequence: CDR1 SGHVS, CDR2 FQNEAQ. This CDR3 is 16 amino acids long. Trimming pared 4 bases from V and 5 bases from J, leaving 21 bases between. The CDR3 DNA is TGTGCCAGCAGCTACCGGGACTCACAATTTCCAAACGAGCAGTACTTC. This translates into CASSYRDSQFPNEQYF.

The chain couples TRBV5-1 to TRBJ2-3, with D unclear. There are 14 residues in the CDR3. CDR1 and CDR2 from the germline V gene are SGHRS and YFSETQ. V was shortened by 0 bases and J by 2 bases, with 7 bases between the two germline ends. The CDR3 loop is CASSLESFTDTQYF. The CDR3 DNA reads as TGCGCCAGCAGCTTGGAAAGCTTCACAGATACGCAGTATTTT.

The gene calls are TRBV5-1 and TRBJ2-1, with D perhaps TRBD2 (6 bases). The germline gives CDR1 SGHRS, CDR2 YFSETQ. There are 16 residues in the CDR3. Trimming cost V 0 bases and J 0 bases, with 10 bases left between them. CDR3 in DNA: TGCGCCAGCAGCTTGGCCGGGGGAAGCTCCTACAATGAGCAGTTCTTC. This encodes CASSLAGGSSYNEQFF.

CDR3: CASSQDNVNYGYTF. The CDR3 nucleotides read TGCGCCAGCAGCCAAGATAATGTCAACTATGGCTACACCTTC. This chain connects TRBV4-1 to TRBJ1-2; D is uncertain. The CDR3 consists of 14 residues. Germline loops: CDR1 MGHRA, CDR2 YSYEKL. Trimming cost V 0 bases and J 2 bases, with 7 bases left between them.

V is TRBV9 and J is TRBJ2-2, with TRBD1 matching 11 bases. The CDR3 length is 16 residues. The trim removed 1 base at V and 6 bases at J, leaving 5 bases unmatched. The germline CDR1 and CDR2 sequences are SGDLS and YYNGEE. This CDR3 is CASSVRDRGSAGELFF. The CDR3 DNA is TGTGCCAGCAGCGTACGGGACAGGGGGTCCGCCGGGGAGCTGTTTTTT.

The CDR3 is CASSPRDRGITEAFF. The CDR3 nucleotides read TGTGCCAGCAGTCCCCGGGACAGGGGTATCACTGAAGCTTTCTTT. The chain is built from TRBV6-6 and TRBJ1-1, with 10 bases fitting TRBD1. Losses at the gene ends were 5 bases for V and 4 bases for J; bases not matched to a gene: 7. The CDR3 spans 15 residues. The V gene's germline CDR1 is MNHNY and CDR2 SVGAGI (reference sequence).

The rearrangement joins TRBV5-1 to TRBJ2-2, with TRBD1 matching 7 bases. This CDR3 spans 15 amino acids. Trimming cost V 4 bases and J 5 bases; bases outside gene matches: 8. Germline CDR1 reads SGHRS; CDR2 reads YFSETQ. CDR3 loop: CASSPRGSATGELFF. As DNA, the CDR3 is TGCGCCAGCAGCCCCAGGGGGAGCGCGACCGGGGAGCTGTTTTTT.

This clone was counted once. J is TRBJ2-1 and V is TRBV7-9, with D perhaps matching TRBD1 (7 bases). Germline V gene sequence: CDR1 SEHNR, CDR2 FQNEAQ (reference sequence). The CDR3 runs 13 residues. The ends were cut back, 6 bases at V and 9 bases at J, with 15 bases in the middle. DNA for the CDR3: TGTGCCAGCAGGCCTAACAGGGGAGGTGAGCAGTTCTTC. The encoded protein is CASRPNRGGEQFF.

The CDR3 sequence is CASRLGTAGDIQYF. In DNA, the CDR3 is TGTGCCAGCAGGCTCGGGACAGCCGGGGACATTCAGTACTTC. The rearrangement links TRBV6-5 to TRBJ2-4; 7 bases agree with TRBD1. Germline V CDR1 and CDR2: MNHEY, SVGAGI. V shed 6 bases, J shed 8 bases, and the junction held 10 bases outside the gene matches. The CDR3 length is 14 residues.

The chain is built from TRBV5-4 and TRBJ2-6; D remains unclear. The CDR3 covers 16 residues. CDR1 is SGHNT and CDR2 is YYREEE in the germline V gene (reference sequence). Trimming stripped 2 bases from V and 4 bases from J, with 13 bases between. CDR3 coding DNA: TGTGCCAGCAGCTTTCGAGGCAATGGGGGGGCCAACGTCCTGACTTTC. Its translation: CASSFRGNGGANVLTF.

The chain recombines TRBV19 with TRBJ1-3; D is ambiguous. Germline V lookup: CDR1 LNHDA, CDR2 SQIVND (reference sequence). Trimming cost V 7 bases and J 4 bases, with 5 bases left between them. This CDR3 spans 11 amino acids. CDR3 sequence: CASKAGNTIYF. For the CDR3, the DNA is TGTGCCAGTAAAGCGGGAAACACCATATATTTT. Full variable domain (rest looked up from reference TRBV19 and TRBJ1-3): DGGITQSPKYLFRKEGQNVTLSCEQNLNHDAMYWYRQDPGQGLRLIYYSQIVNDFQKGDIAEGYSVSREKKESFPLTVTSAQKNPTAFYLCASKAGNTIYFGEGSWLTVV.

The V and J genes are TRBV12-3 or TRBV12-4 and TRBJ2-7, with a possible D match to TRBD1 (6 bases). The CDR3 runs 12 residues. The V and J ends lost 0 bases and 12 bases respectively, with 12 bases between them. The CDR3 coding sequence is TGTGCCAGCAGTTTAGCGCGGCAGGGGACGTACTTC. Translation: CASSLARQGTYF.

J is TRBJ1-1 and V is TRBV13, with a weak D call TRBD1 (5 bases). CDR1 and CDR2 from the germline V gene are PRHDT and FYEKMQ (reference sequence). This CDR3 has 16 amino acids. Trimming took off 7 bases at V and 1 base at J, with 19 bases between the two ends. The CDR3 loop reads CASNENRGVGNTEAFF. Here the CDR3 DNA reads TGTGCCAGCAATGAGAACCGGGGGGTTGGGAACACTGAAGCTTTCTTT.

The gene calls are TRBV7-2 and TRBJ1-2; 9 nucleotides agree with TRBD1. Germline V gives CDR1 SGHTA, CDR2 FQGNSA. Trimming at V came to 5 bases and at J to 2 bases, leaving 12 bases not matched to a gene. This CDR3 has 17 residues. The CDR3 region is CASSPSSLTGGNYGYTF. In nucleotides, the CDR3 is TGTGCCAGCAGCCCATCCTCGCTGACAGGGGGAAACTATGGCTACACCTTC.

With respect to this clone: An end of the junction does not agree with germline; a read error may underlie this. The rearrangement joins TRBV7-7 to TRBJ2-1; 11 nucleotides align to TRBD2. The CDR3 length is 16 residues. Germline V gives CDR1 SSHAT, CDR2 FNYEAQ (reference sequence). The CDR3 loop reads CASSRGGTSGYNEQFF. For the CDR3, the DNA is TGTGCTAGCAGCCGGGGGGGGACTAGCGGTTACAATGAGCAGTTCTTC. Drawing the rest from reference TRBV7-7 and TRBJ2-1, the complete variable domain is GAGVSQSPRYKVTKRGQDVTLRCDPISSHATLYWYQQALGQGPEFLTYFNYEAQPDKSGLPSDRFSAERPEGSISTLTIQRTEQRDSAMYRCASSRGGTSGYNEQFFGPGTRLTVL.

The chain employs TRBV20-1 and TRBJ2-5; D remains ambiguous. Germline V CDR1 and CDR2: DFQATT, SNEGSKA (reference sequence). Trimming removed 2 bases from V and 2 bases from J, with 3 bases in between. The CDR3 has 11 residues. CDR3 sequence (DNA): TGCAGTGCTAGACTGCAAGAGACCCAGTACTTC. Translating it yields CSARLQETQYF.

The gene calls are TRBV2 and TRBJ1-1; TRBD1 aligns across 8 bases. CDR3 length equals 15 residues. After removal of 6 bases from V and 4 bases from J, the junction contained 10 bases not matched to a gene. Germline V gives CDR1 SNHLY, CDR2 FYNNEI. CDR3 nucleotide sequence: TGTGCCAGCAGAAAGACAGGGGAGGGTACCACTGAAGCTTTCTTT. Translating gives CASRKTGEGTTEAFF.

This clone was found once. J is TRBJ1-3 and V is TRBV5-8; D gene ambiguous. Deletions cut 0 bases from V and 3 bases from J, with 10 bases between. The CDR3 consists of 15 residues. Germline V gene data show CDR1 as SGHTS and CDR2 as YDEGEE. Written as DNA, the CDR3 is TGTGCCAGCAGCTTGGAGGGAGGCGGTGGAAACACCATATATTTT. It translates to CASSLEGGGGNTIYF.

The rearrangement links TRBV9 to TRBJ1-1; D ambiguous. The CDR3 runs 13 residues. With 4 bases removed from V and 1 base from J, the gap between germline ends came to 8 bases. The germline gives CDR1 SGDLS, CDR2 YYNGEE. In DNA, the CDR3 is TGTGCCAGCAGCCTACGGAGGAACACTGAAGCTTTCTTT. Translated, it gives CASSLRRNTEAFF.

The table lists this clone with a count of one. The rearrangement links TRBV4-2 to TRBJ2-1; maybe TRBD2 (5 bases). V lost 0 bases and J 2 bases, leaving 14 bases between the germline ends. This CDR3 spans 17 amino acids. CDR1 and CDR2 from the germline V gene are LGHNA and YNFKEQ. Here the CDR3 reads CASSQDLLADTYNEQFF. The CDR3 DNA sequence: TGTGCCAGCAGCCAAGACCTCCTAGCAGACACCTACAATGAGCAGTTCTTC.